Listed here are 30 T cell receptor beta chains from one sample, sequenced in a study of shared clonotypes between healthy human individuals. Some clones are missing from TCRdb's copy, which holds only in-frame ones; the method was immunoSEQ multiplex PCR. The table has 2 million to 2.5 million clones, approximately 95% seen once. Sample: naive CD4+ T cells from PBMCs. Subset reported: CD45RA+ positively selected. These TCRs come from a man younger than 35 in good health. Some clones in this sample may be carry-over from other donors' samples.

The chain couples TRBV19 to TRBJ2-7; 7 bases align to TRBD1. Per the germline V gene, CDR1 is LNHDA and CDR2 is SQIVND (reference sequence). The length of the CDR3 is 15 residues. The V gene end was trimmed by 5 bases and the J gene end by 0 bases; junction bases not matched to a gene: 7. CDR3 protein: CASSVHRDSSYEQYF. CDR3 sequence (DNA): TGTGCCAGTAGTGTACACCGGGACAGCTCCTACGAGCAGTACTTC.

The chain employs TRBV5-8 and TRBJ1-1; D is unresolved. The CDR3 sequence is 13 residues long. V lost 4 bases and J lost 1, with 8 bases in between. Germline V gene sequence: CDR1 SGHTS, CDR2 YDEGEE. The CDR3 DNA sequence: TGTGCCAGCAGCGGGTGGGAGAACACTGAAGCTTTCTTT. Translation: CASSGWENTEAFF.

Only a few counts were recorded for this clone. The CDR3 spells CASSSRSGTGAQPQHF. The CDR3 DNA is TGTGCCAGCAGCTCCCGGTCCGGGACAGGGGCCCAGCCCCAGCATTTT. The chain joins TRBV7-8 to TRBJ1-5, with TRBD1 identical over 10 bases. This CDR3 region has 16 residues. The V and J ends lost 4 bases and 7 bases, in that order; junction bases with no gene match: 10. Germline V CDR1 and CDR2: SGHVS, FQNEAQ.

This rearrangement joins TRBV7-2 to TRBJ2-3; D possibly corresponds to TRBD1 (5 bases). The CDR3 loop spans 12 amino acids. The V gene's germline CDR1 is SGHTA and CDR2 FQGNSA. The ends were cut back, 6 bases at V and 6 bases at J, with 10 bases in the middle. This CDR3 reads CASSFQGDTQYF. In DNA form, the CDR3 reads TGTGCCAGCAGTTTTCAGGGCGATACGCAGTATTTT.

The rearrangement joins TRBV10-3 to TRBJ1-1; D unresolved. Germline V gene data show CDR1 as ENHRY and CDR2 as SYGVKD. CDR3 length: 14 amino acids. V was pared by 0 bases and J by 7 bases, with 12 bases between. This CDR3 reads CAISESGRRVEAFF. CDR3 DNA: TGTGCCATCAGTGAGTCGGGTCGTCGAGTTGAAGCTTTCTTT.

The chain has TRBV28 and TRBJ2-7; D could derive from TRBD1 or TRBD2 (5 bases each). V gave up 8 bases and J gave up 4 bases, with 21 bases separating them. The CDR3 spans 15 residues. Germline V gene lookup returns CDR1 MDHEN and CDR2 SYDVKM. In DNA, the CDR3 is TGTGCCAGCGCCCTACCGGGACCCGCCCTTTACGAGCAGTACTTC. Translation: CASALPGPALYEQYF.

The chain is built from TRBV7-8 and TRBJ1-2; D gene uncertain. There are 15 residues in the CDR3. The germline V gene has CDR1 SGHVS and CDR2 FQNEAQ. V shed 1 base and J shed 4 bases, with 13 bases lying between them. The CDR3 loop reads CASSLDPGWGYGYTF. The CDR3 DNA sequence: TGTGCCAGCAGCTTAGACCCGGGATGGGGCTATGGCTACACCTTC.

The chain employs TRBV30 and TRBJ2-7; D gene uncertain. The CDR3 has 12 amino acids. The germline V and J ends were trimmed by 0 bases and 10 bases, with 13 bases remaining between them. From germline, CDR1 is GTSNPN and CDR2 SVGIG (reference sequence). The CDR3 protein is CAWSVGLSYQYF. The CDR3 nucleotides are TGTGCCTGGAGTGTAGGGCTTAGTTACCAGTACTTC.

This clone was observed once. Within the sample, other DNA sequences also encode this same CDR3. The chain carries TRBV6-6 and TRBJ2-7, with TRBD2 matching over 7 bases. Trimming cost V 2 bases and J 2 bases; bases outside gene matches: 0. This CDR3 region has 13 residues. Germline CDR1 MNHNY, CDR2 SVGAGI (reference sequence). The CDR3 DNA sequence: TGTGCCAGCAGTTACAGCGGGACCTACGAGCAGTACTTC. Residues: CASSYSGTYEQYF.

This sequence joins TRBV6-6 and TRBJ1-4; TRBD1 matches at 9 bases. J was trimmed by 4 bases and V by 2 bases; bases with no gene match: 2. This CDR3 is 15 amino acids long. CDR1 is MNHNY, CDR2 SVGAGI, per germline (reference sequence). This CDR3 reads CASSYRGQGNEKLFF. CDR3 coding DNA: TGTGCCAGCAGTTACCGGGGACAGGGTAATGAAAAACTGTTTTTT.

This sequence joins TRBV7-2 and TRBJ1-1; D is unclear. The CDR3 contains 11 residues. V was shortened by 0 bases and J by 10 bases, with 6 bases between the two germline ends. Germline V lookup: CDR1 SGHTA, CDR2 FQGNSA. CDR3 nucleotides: TGTGCCAGCAGCTTAGCGAGTGTAGCTTTCTTT. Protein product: CASSLASVAFF.

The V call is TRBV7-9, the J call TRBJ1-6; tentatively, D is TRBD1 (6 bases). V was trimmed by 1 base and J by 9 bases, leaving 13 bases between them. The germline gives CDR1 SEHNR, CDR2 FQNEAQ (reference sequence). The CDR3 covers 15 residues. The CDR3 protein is CASSLENGRGSPLHF. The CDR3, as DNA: TGTGCCAGCAGCTTAGAAAACGGCAGGGGTTCACCCCTCCACTTT.

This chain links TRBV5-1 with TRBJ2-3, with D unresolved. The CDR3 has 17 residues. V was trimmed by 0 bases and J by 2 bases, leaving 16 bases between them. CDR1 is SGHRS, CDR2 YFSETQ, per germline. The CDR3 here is CASSLGPILRTTDTQYF. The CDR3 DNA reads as TGCGCCAGCAGCTTGGGGCCCATACTCCGAACCACAGATACGCAGTATTTT. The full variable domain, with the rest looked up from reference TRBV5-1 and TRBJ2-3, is KAGVTQTPRYLIKTRGQQVTLSCSPISGHRSVSWYQQTPGQGLQFLFEYFSETQRNKGNFPGRFSGRQFSNSRSEMNVSTLELGDSALYLCASSLGPILRTTDTQYFGPGTRLTVL.

CDR3 DNA sequence: TGTGCCATCAGTGCGGGTCCAGCAGGGGGGAACATTCAGTACTTC. Translated, it gives CAISAGPAGGNIQYF. The chain has TRBV10-3 and TRBJ2-4; a weak D match, TRBD1 (7 bases). Germline CDR1 reads ENHRY; CDR2 reads SYGVKD. Trimming removed 4 bases from V and 7 bases from J, with 17 bases in between. The CDR3 has 15 residues.

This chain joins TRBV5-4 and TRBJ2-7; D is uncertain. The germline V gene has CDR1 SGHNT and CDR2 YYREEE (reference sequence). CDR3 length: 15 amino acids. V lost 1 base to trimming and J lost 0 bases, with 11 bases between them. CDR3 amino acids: CASSLFGGSSYEQYF. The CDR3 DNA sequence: TGTGCCAGCAGCTTGTTTGGCGGAAGCTCCTACGAGCAGTACTTC.

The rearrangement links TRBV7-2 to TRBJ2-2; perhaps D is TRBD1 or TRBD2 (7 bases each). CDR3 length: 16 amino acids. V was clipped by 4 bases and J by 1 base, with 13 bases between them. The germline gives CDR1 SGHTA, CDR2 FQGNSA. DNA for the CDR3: TGTGCCAGCAGCTCCCGCAGGGGGGGGAACACCGGGGAGCTGTTTTTT. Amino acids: CASSSRRGGNTGELFF.

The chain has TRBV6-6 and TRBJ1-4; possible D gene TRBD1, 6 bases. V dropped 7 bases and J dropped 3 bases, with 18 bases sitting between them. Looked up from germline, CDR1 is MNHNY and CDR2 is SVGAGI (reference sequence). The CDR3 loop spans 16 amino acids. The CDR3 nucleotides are TGTGCCAGCACCAAACAGGGAATTCTAGCTAATGAAAAACTGTTTTTT. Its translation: CASTKQGILANEKLFF.

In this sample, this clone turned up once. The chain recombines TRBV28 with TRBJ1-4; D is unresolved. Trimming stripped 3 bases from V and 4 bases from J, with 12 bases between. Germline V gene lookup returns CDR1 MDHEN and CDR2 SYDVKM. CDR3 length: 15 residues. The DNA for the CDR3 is TGTGCCAGCAGTTTTGGGCGGGGAATTAATGAAAAACTGTTTTTT. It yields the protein CASSFGRGINEKLFF.

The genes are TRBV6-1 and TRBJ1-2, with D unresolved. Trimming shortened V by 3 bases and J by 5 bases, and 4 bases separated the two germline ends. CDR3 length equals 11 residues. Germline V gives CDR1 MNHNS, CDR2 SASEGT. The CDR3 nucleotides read TGTGCCAGCAGTGACCGGTATGGCTACACCTTC. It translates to CASSDRYGYTF.

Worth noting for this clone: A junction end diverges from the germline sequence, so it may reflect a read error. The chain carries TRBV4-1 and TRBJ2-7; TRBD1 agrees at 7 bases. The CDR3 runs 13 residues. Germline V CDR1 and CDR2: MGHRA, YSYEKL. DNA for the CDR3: TGCGCCAGCAGCCTCTCGATTTGGGACAGCATTATATTC. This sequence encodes CASSLSIWDSIIF.

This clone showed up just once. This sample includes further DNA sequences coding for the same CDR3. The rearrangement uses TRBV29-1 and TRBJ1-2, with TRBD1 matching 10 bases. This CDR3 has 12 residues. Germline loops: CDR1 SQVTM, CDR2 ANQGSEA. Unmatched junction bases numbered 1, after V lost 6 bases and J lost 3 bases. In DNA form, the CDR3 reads TGCAGCGTAGGACAGGGGGACTATGGCTACACCTTC. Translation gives CSVGQGDYGYTF.

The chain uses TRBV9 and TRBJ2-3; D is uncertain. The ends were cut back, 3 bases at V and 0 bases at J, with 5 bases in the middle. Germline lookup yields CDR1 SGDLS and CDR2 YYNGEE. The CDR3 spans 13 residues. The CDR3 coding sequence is TGTGCCAGCAGCGGTAGTAGCACAGATACGCAGTATTTT. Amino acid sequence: CASSGSSTDTQYF.

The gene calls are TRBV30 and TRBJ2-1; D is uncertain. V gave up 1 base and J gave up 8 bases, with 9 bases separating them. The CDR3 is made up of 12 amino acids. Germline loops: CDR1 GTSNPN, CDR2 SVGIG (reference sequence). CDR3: CAWSALGYEQFF. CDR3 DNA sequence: TGTGCCTGGAGTGCCCTTGGATATGAGCAGTTCTTC.

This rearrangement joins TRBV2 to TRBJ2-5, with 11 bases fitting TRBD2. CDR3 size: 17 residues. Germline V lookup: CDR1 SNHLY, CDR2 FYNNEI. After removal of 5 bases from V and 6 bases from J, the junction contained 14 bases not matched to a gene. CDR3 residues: CASSFGTSGGSSKTQYF. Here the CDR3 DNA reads TGTGCCAGCAGTTTTGGGACTAGCGGAGGGTCCTCCAAGACCCAGTACTTC.

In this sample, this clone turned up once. CDR3 in amino acids: CASSYPTGLATEAFF. DNA for the CDR3: TGTGCCAGCAGTTACCCGACAGGGTTGGCCACTGAAGCTTTCTTT. This chain uses TRBV6-6 with TRBJ1-1, with TRBD1 identical over 7 bases. The germline V gene encodes CDR1 MNHNY and CDR2 SVGAGI (reference sequence). The CDR3 totals 15 residues. Trimming cost V 2 bases and J 4 bases; bases outside gene matches: 7.

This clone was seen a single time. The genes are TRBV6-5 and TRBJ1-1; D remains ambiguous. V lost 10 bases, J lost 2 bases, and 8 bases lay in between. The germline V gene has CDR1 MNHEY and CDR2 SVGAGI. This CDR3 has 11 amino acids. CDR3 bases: TGTGCCACCCTGTTCAACACTGAAGCTTTCTTT. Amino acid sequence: CATLFNTEAFF.

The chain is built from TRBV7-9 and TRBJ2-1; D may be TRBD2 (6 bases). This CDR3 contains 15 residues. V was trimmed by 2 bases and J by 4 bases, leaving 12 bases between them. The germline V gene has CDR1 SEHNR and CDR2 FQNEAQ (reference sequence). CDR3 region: CASSLTSGDYNEQFF. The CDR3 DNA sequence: TGTGCCAGCAGCTTAACATCGGGGGATTACAATGAGCAGTTCTTC. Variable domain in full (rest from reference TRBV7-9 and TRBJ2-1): DTGVSQNPRHKITKRGQNVTFRCDPISEHNRLYWYRQTLGQGPEFLTYFQNEAQLEKSRLLSDRFSAERPKGSFSTLEIQRTEQGDSAMYLCASSLTSGDYNEQFFGPGTRLTVL.

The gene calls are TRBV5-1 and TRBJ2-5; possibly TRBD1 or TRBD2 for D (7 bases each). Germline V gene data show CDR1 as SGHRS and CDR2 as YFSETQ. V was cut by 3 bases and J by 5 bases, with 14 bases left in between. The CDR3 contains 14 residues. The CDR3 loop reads CASSSRGGLETQYF. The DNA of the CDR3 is TGCGCCAGCAGCTCCAGGGGGGGGTTGGAGACCCAGTACTTC.

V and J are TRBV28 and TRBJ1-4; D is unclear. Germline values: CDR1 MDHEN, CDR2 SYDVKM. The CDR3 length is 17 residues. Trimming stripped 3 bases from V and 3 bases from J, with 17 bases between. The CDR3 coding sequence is TGTGCCAGCAGTTTGCAACTGGAGAGGACTGCTAATGAAAAACTGTTTTTT. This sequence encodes CASSLQLERTANEKLFF.

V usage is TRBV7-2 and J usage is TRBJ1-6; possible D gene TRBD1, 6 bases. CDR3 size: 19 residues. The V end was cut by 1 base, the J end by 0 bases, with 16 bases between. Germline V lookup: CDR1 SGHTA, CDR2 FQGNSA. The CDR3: CASSLVAVTGSSYNSPLHF. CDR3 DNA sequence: TGTGCCAGCAGCTTAGTAGCTGTCACAGGGAGCTCCTATAATTCACCCCTCCACTTT.